This T cell receptor (beta chain) was profiled in a study of blood T cells in healthy people across ages. The CDR3 is made up of 15 amino acids. J was trimmed by 0 bases and V by 4 bases; bases with no gene match: 5. Germline loops: CDR1 DFQATT, CDR2 SNEGSKA (reference sequence). Donors were systemically healthy Caucasian individuals from Russia aged roughly 6 to 90 years. Whenever a sample was processed, at least 6 million PBMCs were isolated. Combining a sample-barcoded 5' primer with a J-beta primer mix, a second PCR ran for roughly 6 to 11 cycles. TCRdb independently ran MiXCR on the 5' RACE reads; one entry per CDR3 protein. The top ten hold 3.5% to 4% of the sample, which has 550,000 to 750,000 distinct CDR3 sequences, around a fifth seen once.

The TCR was taken from a man aged 70-80 years in good health. Sequenced material: blood. This chain uses TRBV20-1 with TRBJ2-1; 8 nucleotides line up with TRBD2. This chain's CDR3 is CSAKPGLVSYNEQFF. The CDR3 DNA reads TGCAGTGCTAAACCGGGACTAGTCTCCTACAATGAGCAGTTCTTC.